The 20 T cell receptor beta chains presented below share a single source sample, sequenced in a study of blood T cell repertoires in COVID-19. Profiling relied on immunoSEQ multiplex PCR, and the TCRdb table lists in-frame clones only, not all of them. The data contain 100,000 to 150,000 clones, around 76% of them seen just once; the ten biggest clones take up roughly 5%. Sequencing input: peripheral blood. The receptors were sampled from a man between 60 and 70 years old with acute or convalescent COVID-19.

This chain links TRBV1 with TRBJ2-1; the table's TRBD2 call for D was not verified on the DNA. TRBV1 is listed as a pseudogene. The CDR3 runs to 18 residues. CDR3 residues: CTSSQVVLTSGATNEQFF. DNA for the CDR3: TGCACCAGCAGCCAAGTCGTCTTGACTAGCGGGGCGACCAATGAGCAGTTCTTC.

The J gene is TRBJ1-6, the V gene TRBV7-6; the D is unclear. Trimming stripped 4 bases from V and 9 bases from J, with 7 bases between. The V gene's germline CDR1 is SGHVS and CDR2 FNYEAQ. This CDR3 has 12 residues. The CDR3 sequence: CASSSYFSPLHF. The CDR3 nucleotides read TGTGCCAGCAGCTCCTACTTTTCACCCCTCCACTTT.

This chain connects TRBV9 to TRBJ1-1; D possibly corresponds to TRBD1 (5 bases). The V gene's germline CDR1 is SGDLS and CDR2 YYNGEE. The CDR3 is 14 amino acids. Trimming took 1 base from V and 5 from J, leaving 12 bases between them. The CDR3 DNA sequence: TGTGCCAGCAGCGTATCATCCCCAGGGACTGAAGCTTTCTTT. Translating gives CASSVSSPGTEAFF.

The V call is TRBV7-9, the J call TRBJ2-2; D gene ambiguous. The CDR3 runs to 14 residues. V lost 3 bases to trimming and J lost 5 bases, with 10 bases between them. Per the germline V gene, CDR1 is SEHNR and CDR2 is FQNEAQ (reference sequence). The CDR3 region is CASSFSLGTGELFF. CDR3 nucleotide sequence: TGTGCCAGCAGCTTTAGCCTGGGTACCGGGGAGCTGTTTTTT.

The V gene is TRBV19, the J gene TRBJ1-4, with 10 bases aligning to TRBD1. The germline CDR1 and CDR2 sequences are LNHDA and SQIVND (reference sequence). The junction had 12 bases not matched to a gene; V was cut back by 5 bases and J by 6 bases. The CDR3 spans 17 residues. The CDR3 bases are TGTGCCAGTAGTCCCTCCGGGACAGGGGATCGTGATGAAAAACTGTTTTTT. This gives the protein CASSPSGTGDRDEKLFF.

This clone occurred a few times. The rearrangement joins TRBV10-1 to TRBJ2-7; a possible D gene is TRBD1 (5 bases). This CDR3 is built from 13 residues. Trimming took 5 bases from V and 7 from J, leaving 15 bases between them. CDR1 is WNHNN, CDR2 SYGVQD, per germline (reference sequence). CDR3 loop: CASSSQGGREQYF. The DNA of the CDR3 is TGCGCCAGCAGTTCCCAGGGCGGAAGGGAGCAGTACTTC.

This chain links TRBV2 with TRBJ2-3, with a possible D match to TRBD2 (7 bases). This CDR3 spans 16 amino acids. Trimming pared 2 bases from V and 2 bases from J, leaving 14 bases between. The V gene's germline CDR1 is SNHLY and CDR2 FYNNEI. The CDR3 region is CASSELGGGPTDTQYF. The CDR3 bases are TGTGCCAGCAGTGAATTAGGGGGGGGTCCCACAGATACGCAGTATTTT.

The chain employs TRBV7-9 and TRBJ1-6, with D perhaps matching TRBD1 (5 bases). The CDR3 is made up of 15 amino acids. The germline gives CDR1 SEHNR, CDR2 FQNEAQ (reference sequence). Trimming shortened V by 4 bases and J by 6 bases, and 13 bases separated the two germline ends. The CDR3, as DNA: TGTGCCAGCAGCTCAATGACAGTGGGTAATTCACCCCTCCACTTT. Translated, it gives CASSSMTVGNSPLHF.

The chain uses TRBV12-5 and TRBJ2-3, with 7 bases that match TRBD1. V was pared by 6 bases and J by 4 bases, with 10 bases of the junction left unmatched. CDR1 and CDR2 (germline): LGHNT, FRNRAP. The CDR3 runs 15 residues. CDR3 residues: CASGRQGTGSDTQYF. The CDR3 nucleotides are TGTGCTAGTGGGAGACAGGGCACAGGATCAGATACGCAGTATTTT.

The chain is built from TRBV21-1 and TRBJ2-4; the table calls TRBD2, which could not be checked here. TRBV21-1 corresponds to a pseudogene. This CDR3 spans 17 amino acids. This chain's CDR3 is CASIRTLAVVVVNIQYF. For the CDR3, the DNA is TGTGCCAGCATCCGAACCCTAGCGGTGGTGGTTGTCAACATTCAGTACTTC.

This clone was counted once. V gene TRBV4-2 combines with J gene TRBJ2-3; a weak D match, TRBD2 (6 bases). Trimming pared 5 bases from V and 2 bases from J, leaving 11 bases between. This CDR3 is built from 14 residues. Germline V lookup: CDR1 LGHNA, CDR2 YNFKEQ. CDR3 DNA sequence: TGTGCCAGCAGCGGGACTTCCTTCACAGATACGCAGTATTTT. Residues: CASSGTSFTDTQYF.

This clone was found once. This rearrangement joins TRBV2 to TRBJ1-6; 9 bases align to TRBD1. CDR1 and CDR2 (germline): SNHLY, FYNNEI. This CDR3 has 13 amino acids. V trimming: 8 bases; J trimming: 7 bases; junction bases outside the gene matches: 3. The CDR3 sequence is CASQGQGNSPLHF. CDR3 sequence (DNA): TGTGCCAGCCAGGGACAGGGCAATTCACCCCTCCACTTT.

The gene calls are TRBV7-8 and TRBJ1-2; D is perhaps TRBD1 (6 bases). The CDR3 spans 15 residues. V was trimmed by 4 bases and J by 0 bases, leaving 12 bases between them. From germline, CDR1 is SGHVS and CDR2 FQNEAQ. The CDR3 region has the DNA TGTGCCAGCAGCTCACCCGACAGGTCTAACTATGGCTACACCTTC. Its translation is CASSSPDRSNYGYTF.

The chain carries TRBV11-2 and TRBJ2-7; 12 bases agree with TRBD2. This CDR3 spans 19 amino acids. Germline V gene sequence: CDR1 SGHAT, CDR2 FQNNGV. V shed 5 bases and J 2 bases; nucleotides not matched to a gene: 16. The CDR3 nucleotides are TGTGCCAGCAGCCGCTTAGACCTCCCAAGGACTAGCGGGGCCTACGAGCAGTACTTC. It encodes CASSRLDLPRTSGAYEQYF.

The CDR3 region is CASRSQENTEAFF. The DNA for the CDR3 is TGCGCCAGCAGGAGCCAAGAGAACACTGAAGCTTTCTTT. The gene calls are TRBV5-1 and TRBJ1-1; D gene ambiguous. Deletions cut 5 bases from V and 1 base from J, with 9 bases between. The germline V gene encodes CDR1 SGHRS and CDR2 YFSETQ. CDR3 length: 13 amino acids.

V gene TRBV11-3 combines with J gene TRBJ2-2, with D possibly being TRBD1 (6 bases). CDR1 is SGHNT, CDR2 YENEEA, per germline. V lost 1 base to trimming and J lost 1 base, with 13 bases between them. The CDR3 contains 17 residues. CDR3: CASSLAPGAVNTGELFF. CDR3 DNA sequence: TGTGCCAGCAGCTTAGCCCCAGGGGCGGTGAACACCGGGGAGCTGTTTTTT.

In this sample, this clone turned up once. This sequence joins TRBV19 and TRBJ2-1; perhaps TRBD2 as D (6 bases). The length of the CDR3 is 15 residues. CDR1 and CDR2 (germline): LNHDA, SQIVND (reference sequence). V was cut by 4 bases and J by 0 bases, with 10 bases left in between. The CDR3 nucleotides read TGTGCCAGTAGTACGACTAGTGGCTCCTACAATGAGCAGTTCTTC. It specifies CASSTTSGSYNEQFF.

This clone showed up just a few times. This sequence joins TRBV5-1 and TRBJ2-1, with D tentatively TRBD1 (7 bases). Trimming took 5 bases from V and 1 from J, leaving 10 bases between them. Looked up from germline, CDR1 is SGHRS and CDR2 is YFSETQ. The CDR3 sequence is 14 residues long. The CDR3 reads CASRQGRSYNEQFF. CDR3 nucleotides: TGCGCCAGCAGACAGGGGAGGTCCTACAATGAGCAGTTCTTC. Combining the CDR3 with reference TRBV5-1 and TRBJ2-1 gives the whole variable domain KAGVTQTPRYLIKTRGQQVTLSCSPISGHRSVSWYQQTPGQGLQFLFEYFSETQRNKGNFPGRFSGRQFSNSRSEMNVSTLELGDSALYLCASRQGRSYNEQFFGPGTRLTVL.

The chain combines TRBV24-1 with TRBJ2-1, with 7 bases identical to TRBD2. J was trimmed by 4 bases and V by 5 bases; bases with no gene match: 10. The CDR3 is 16 residues long. Germline assignment: CDR1 KGHDR and CDR2 SFDVKD. The CDR3 loop reads CATSADLAATYNEQFF. The CDR3 DNA is TGTGCCACCAGTGCCGATCTAGCGGCAACTTACAATGAGCAGTTCTTC.

V usage is TRBV28 and J usage is TRBJ1-2, with 7 bases aligning to TRBD1. Germline assignment: CDR1 MDHEN and CDR2 SYDVKM. J lost 8 bases, V lost 5 bases, and 14 bases had no gene match. The CDR3 sequence is 15 residues long. The CDR3 sequence: CASSLQGPVSGGYTF. The CDR3 DNA sequence: TGTGCCAGCAGTCTACAGGGGCCGGTATCGGGGGGCTACACCTTC.